These 11 T cell receptor beta chains came from one sample sequenced in a study of CD8 T cells in Susac syndrome. RNA amounts of roughly 0.45 to 1 ug underwent reverse transcription with random hexamers. TCRdb reprocessed the immunoSEQ multiplex PCR reads with MiXCR, giving one entry per CDR3 protein. Seen here are 130,000 to 150,000 distinct CDR3 sequences, roughly 94% observed once, and the top ten hold more than 0.065%. Sequenced sample: CD4+ T cells from PBMCs. These TCRs come from a human donor in good health.

The chain has TRBV3-1 and TRBJ2-3, with 9 bases identical to TRBD2. This CDR3 has 17 residues. V lost 2 bases and J lost 2; bases outside the gene matches: 8. Germline CDR1 and CDR2: LGHDT and YNNKEL (reference sequence). The CDR3 protein is CASSQHRLAGLTDTQYF. The DNA for the CDR3 is TGTGCCAGCAGCCAACACCGTCTAGCGGGACTCACAGATACGCAGTATTTT.

The genes are TRBV7-9 and TRBJ2-7; D tentatively reads TRBD1 or TRBD2 (5 bases each). This CDR3 spans 14 amino acids. The V gene's germline CDR1 is SEHNR and CDR2 FQNEAQ (reference sequence). The ends were cut back, 2 bases at V and 7 bases at J, with 15 bases in the middle. This CDR3 reads CASSLMEDWGEQYF. The CDR3 coding sequence is TGTGCCAGCAGCTTAATGGAGGATTGGGGGGAGCAGTACTTC.

The chain links TRBV9 to TRBJ2-2; D might be TRBD1 (6 bases). CDR1 is SGDLS, CDR2 YYNGEE, per germline. This CDR3 spans 15 amino acids. V was cut by 0 bases and J by 6 bases, with 12 bases left in between. CDR3 nucleotides: TGTGCCAGCAGCGTAGCACAGGGACGGGCCGGGGAGCTGTTTTTT. Translating it yields CASSVAQGRAGELFF.

The chain carries TRBV18 and TRBJ2-5; 7 bases are shared with TRBD1. Losses at the gene ends were 2 bases for V and 5 bases for J; bases not matched to a gene: 2. This CDR3 spans 13 amino acids. In germline, CDR1 is KGHSH, CDR2 LQKENI. The CDR3 nucleotides are TGTGCCAGCTCACCAGGACAGGTGGAGACCCAGTACTTC. The encoded protein is CASSPGQVETQYF.

This clonotype was detected only once. The chain combines TRBV30 with TRBJ2-7; the match to TRBD1 covers 10 bases. Losses at the gene ends were 0 bases for V and 3 bases for J; bases not matched to a gene: 5. CDR1 GTSNPN and CDR2 SVGIG come from the germline V gene (reference sequence). This CDR3 has 15 amino acids. The CDR3 sequence is CAWSVRGTGVYEQYF. The CDR3 DNA reads TGTGCCTGGAGTGTACGTGGGACAGGGGTCTACGAGCAGTACTTC.

This chain uses TRBV5-6 with TRBJ2-3; tentative D call: TRBD2 (5 bases). Deletions cut 2 bases from V and 2 bases from J, with 15 bases between. This CDR3 spans 16 amino acids. CDR1 and CDR2 (germline): SGHDT, YYEEEE. In DNA form, the CDR3 reads TGTGCCAGCAGCTTACTTGGTGAGCGGTCCACAGATACGCAGTATTTT. This codes for CASSLLGERSTDTQYF.

This chain connects TRBV29-1 to TRBJ2-5, with a tentative D call TRBD1 (6 bases). Germline V gene lookup returns CDR1 SQVTM and CDR2 ANQGSEA. The germline V and J ends were trimmed by 4 bases and 3 bases, with 12 bases remaining between them. The CDR3 has 13 residues. The CDR3 sequence: CSVVRGGEETQYF. CDR3 DNA sequence: TGCAGCGTTGTCAGGGGTGGAGAAGAGACCCAGTACTTC.

This chain joins TRBV12-3 or TRBV12-4 and TRBJ1-5; D perhaps matches TRBD1 (6 bases). Trimming shortened V by 2 bases and J by 0 bases, and 11 bases separated the two germline ends. CDR3 length: 16 amino acids. This CDR3 is CASSLFKGDSNQPQHF. The CDR3 DNA follows: TGTGCCAGCAGTTTATTTAAGGGGGATAGCAATCAGCCCCAGCATTTT.

The sample holds one count of this clonotype. The rearrangement joins TRBV4-2 to TRBJ2-2; 11 nucleotides match TRBD2. Germline V lookup: CDR1 LGHNA, CDR2 YNFKEQ. The CDR3 covers 18 residues. Trimming at V came to 4 bases and at J to 1 base, leaving 8 bases not matched to a gene. CDR3: CASSPKPSGRLNTGELFF. CDR3 nucleotide sequence: TGTGCCAGCAGCCCGAAACCTAGCGGGAGGTTGAACACCGGGGAGCTGTTTTTT.

This clonotype has a handful of counts. Relative to the germline gene, one junction end is altered; a read error may explain this. The chain joins TRBV27 to TRBJ2-2; 13 bases map to TRBD2. Germline V gives CDR1 MNHEY, CDR2 SMNVEV (reference sequence). CDR3 length equals 17 residues. CDR3: CASSFRGTSGNTGELFF. Written as DNA, the CDR3 is TGTGCCAGCAGTTTTCGGGGGACTAGCGGGAACACCGGGGAGCTTTTTTTT.

This clonotype is a singleton in its sample. The gene calls are TRBV28 and TRBJ1-2, with unresolved D. This CDR3 has 13 residues. The germline gives CDR1 MDHEN, CDR2 SYDVKM. Trimming left V 5 bases short and J 5 bases short, with 12 bases between. CDR3: CASSKLTVYGYTF. CDR3 coding DNA: TGTGCCAGCAGTAAACTTACAGTTTATGGCTACACCTTC.